This entry is about one T cell receptor beta chain. The data originate from a study of blood T cell repertoires in COVID-19. Background on the study: The samples span acute and convalescent COVID-19 from the United States, Italy and Spain. T cells, B-cell-depleted T cells, or PBMCs provided the cDNA or gDNA that served as material.

Losses at the gene ends were 5 bases for V and 3 bases for J; bases not matched to a gene: 13. Germline loops: CDR1 SGHVS, CDR2 FQNEAQ. The length of the CDR3 is 16 residues. Participant ages covered about 18 to 95 years across about two dozen US areas. In the authors' methods: Amplification from reference gene primers served as the basis for estimated nucleated cell counts. Produced via immunoSEQ multiplex PCR; TCRdb's table is partial and in-frame only. The V and J calls and clone size are taken from that table; D and trimming were inferred from the DNA. The sample has under 150,000 clones, approximately 84% seen once; the top ten hold 3.9%.

The sequence derives from a man in his fifties in a cohort exposed to, infected with or recovered from COVID-19 (not recorded which). The J gene is TRBJ2-7, the V gene TRBV7-8, with TRBD2 identical over 7 bases. Sequenced material: PBMCs or T cells enriched from blood (not recorded which). The DNA of the CDR3 is TGTGCCAGCAGCGGATCCTCCGGGACTACCTTCTACGAGCAGTACTTC. Protein sequence: CASSGSSGTTFYEQYF.